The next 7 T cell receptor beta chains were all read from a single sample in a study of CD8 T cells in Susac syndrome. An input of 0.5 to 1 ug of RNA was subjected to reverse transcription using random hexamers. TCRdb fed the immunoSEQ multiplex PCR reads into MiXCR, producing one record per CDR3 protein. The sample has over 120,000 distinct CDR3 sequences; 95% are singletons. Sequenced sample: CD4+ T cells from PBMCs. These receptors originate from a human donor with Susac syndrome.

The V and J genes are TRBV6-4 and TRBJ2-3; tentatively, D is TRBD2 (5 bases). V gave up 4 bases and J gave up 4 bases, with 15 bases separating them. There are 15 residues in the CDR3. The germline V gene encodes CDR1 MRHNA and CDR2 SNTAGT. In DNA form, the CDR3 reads TGTGCCAGCAGTGCTACCGCCGCTAGCCCAGATACGCAGTATTTT. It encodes CASSATAASPDTQYF.

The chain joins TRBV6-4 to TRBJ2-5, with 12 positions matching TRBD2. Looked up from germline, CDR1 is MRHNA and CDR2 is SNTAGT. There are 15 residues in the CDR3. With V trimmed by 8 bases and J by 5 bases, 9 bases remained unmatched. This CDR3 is CASSGRLAGAETQYF. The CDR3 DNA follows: TGTGCCAGCTCTGGACGACTAGCGGGGGCTGAGACCCAGTACTTC.

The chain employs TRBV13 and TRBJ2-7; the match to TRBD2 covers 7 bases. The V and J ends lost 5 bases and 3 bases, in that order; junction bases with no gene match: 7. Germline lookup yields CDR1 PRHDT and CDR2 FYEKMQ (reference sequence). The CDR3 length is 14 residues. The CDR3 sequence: CASSPSQRGYEQYF. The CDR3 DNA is TGTGCCAGCAGCCCGAGCCAGCGGGGCTACGAGCAGTACTTC. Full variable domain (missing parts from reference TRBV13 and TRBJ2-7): AAGVIQSPRHLIKEKRETATLKCYPIPRHDTVYWYQQGPGQDPQFLISFYEKMQSDKGSIPDRFSAQQFSDYHSELNMSSLELGDSALYFCASSPSQRGYEQYFGPGTRLTVT.

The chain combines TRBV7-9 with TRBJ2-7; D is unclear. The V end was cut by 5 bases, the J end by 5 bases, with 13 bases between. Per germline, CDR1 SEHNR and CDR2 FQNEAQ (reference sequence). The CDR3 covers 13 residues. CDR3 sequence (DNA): TGTGCCAGCAGCCCGCCAAATCCCCACGAGCAGTACTTC. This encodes CASSPPNPHEQYF.

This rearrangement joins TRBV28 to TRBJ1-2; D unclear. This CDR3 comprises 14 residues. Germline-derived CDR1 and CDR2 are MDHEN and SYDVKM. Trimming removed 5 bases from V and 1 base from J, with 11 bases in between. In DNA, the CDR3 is TGTGCCAGCAGTCTTGGACCGAATAACTATGGCTACACCTTC. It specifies CASSLGPNNYGYTF.

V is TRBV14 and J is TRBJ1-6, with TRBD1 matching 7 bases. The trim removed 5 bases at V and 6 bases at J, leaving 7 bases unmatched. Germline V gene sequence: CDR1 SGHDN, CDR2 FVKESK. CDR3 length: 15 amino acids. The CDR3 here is CASSSQTGRNSPLHF. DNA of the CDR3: TGTGCCAGCAGCTCTCAGACAGGGCGTAATTCACCCCTCCACTTT.

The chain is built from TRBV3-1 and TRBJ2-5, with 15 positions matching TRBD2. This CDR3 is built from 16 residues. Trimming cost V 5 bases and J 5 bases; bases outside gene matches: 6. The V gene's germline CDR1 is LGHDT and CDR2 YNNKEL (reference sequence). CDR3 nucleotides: TGTGCCAGCAGCAACCCGGGACTAGCGGGAGGCGAGACCCAGTACTTC. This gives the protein CASSNPGLAGGETQYF.